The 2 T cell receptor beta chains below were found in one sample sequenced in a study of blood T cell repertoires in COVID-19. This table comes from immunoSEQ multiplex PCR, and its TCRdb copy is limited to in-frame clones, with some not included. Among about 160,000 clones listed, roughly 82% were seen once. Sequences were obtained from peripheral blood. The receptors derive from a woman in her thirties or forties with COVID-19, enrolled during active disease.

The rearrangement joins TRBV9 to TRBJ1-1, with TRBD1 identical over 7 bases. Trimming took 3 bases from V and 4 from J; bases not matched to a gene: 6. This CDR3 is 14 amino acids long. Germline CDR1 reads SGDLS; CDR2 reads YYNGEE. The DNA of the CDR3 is TGTGCCAGCAGCGGTGATACAGGGGCCACTGAAGCTTTCTTT. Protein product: CASSGDTGATEAFF.

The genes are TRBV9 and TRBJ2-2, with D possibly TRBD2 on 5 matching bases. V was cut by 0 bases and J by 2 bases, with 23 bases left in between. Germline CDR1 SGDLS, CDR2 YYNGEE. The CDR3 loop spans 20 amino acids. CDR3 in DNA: TGTGCCAGCAGCGTAGTGGCCAGGAGCCTCGGGATGGCTAACACCGGGGAGCTGTTTTTT. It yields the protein CASSVVARSLGMANTGELFF. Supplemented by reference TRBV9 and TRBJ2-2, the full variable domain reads DSGVTQTPKHLITATGQRVTLRCSPRSGDLSVYWYQQSLDQGLQFLIQYYNGEERAKGNILERFSAQQFPDLHSELNLSSLELGDSALYFCASSVVARSLGMANTGELFFGEGSRLTVL.